This TCR beta chain was documented in a study of blood T cell repertoires in COVID-19. TCRdb's table, derived via immunoSEQ multiplex PCR, lists solely in-frame clones and lacks some. The sample lists some 96,000 clones, roughly 90% seen once, with approximately 2% in the top ten. Germline V lookup: CDR1 SGDLS, CDR2 YYNGEE. The CDR3 is made up of 14 amino acids. Trimming stripped 5 bases from V and 4 bases from J, with 13 bases between. Specimen: peripheral blood. This TCR derives from a man in his fifties with active COVID-19. The gene calls are TRBV9 and TRBJ1-3; D remains ambiguous. This CDR3 is CASSGRTAGNTIYF. The DNA for the CDR3 is TGTGCCAGCAGTGGAAGGACTGCCGGAAACACCATATATTTT.